This T cell receptor beta chain was identified in a study of post-analysis software for immune sequencing data. General study findings and limits: TRBV5-6, TRBV5-1 and TRBV20-1 were among several TRBV segments more frequent in patients than controls. For normalized Chao1 diversity, multiple sclerosis patients scored significantly lower than controls did. The authors found that F measure strongly co-clustered same-batch samples.

TCR beta cDNA libraries had unique molecular identifiers. cDNA molecules numbering 400,000 to 550,000 came from about 0.94 to 9.7 million T cells. Via MiXCR, TCRdb re-called the PCR reads, giving one row per CDR3 protein. This repertoire shows hundreds of thousands of distinct CDR3 sequences, 25% to 30% found once; its top ten account for about 0.5%. For this clonotype: What it binds is unknown.

From germline, CDR1 is LGHDT and CDR2 YNNKEL (reference sequence). The CDR3 is 16 residues long. With 3 bases clipped from V and 10 bases from J, the junction kept 12 bases outside the gene matches. The specimen was blood. This clonotype was obtained from a girl aged 10 to 17 with multiple sclerosis. The chain carries TRBV3-1 and TRBJ2-1, with 10 bases aligning to TRBD2. This CDR3 is CASSQESGGASKEQFF. CDR3 bases: TGTGCCAGCAGCCAGGAGAGCGGGGGGGCCTCAAAGGAGCAGTTCTTC.